This entry describes one TCR beta chain. The data derive from a study of blood T cell repertoires in COVID-19. The V gene's germline CDR1 is MNHEY and CDR2 SMNVEV (reference sequence). The ends lost 4 bases at V and 2 bases at J; junction bases unmatched: 5. The CDR3 is 14 residues long. This table comes from immunoSEQ multiplex PCR, and its TCRdb copy is limited to in-frame clones, with some not included. The table records about 370,000 clones, 75% to 90% of them present only once. The receptor was isolated from a man younger than 30 who had recovered from COVID-19. Sequenced material: PBMCs or T cells enriched from blood (not recorded which). The genes are TRBV27 and TRBJ2-7; 7 bases are shared with TRBD1. DNA for the CDR3: TGTGCCAGCAGTTCCCGGGACAGAACCTACGAGCAGTACTTC. Translation gives CASSSRDRTYEQYF.